The rows below give T cell receptor beta chains drawn from one sample of a study of T cells after yellow fever vaccination. TCRdb re-derived calls from the 5' RACE reads in MiXCR, one entry per CDR3 protein. The data contain about 300,000 distinct CDR3 sequences, about 10% of them singletons. The source was CD4+ T cells sorted from PBMCs, collected 5 days after the yellow fever booster vaccination. The receptors here all came from a man between 18 and 35 years old who received the YFV17D yellow fever vaccine. Each CDR3 is given with its conserved first and last residue. D genes are given only for firm matches. Some rows mark clone size as missing; the rest say once, few, many or name a class of expanded clone.

clone size	V gene	D gene	J gene	CDR3 DNA	CDR3 protein
.	TRBV7-3	.	TRBJ1-1	TGTGCCAGCAGCTTATACAGGGAGGACACTGAAGCTTTCTTT	CASSLYREDTEAFF
.	TRBV7-8	.	TRBJ1-5	TGTGCCAGCAGCCCCGACCCGGGACATTATCAGCCCCAGCATTTT	CASSPDPGHYQPQHF
few	TRBV29-1	.	TRBJ2-2	TGCAGCGTTGTGCGGGGGCAAGTCGGGGAGCTGTTTTTT	CSVVRGQVGELFF
few	TRBV6-2/TRBV6-3	.	TRBJ2-1	TGTGCCAGAAAGCGACACCTCAATGAGCAGTTCTTC	CARKRHLNEQFF
.	TRBV9	.	TRBJ2-1	TGTGCCAGCAGCGTAGGAGGAACAGACCGCTACAATGAGCAGTTCTTC	CASSVGGTDRYNEQFF
.	TRBV6-2/TRBV6-3	.	TRBJ2-1	TGTGACAGCAGTTACGGGGGTCCCTCCTACAATGAGCAGTTCTTC	CDSSYGGPSYNEQFF
.	TRBV24-1	TRBD2	TRBJ2-3	TGTGCCACCAGTGATTCCGTAGCGGGAATGGGAGATACGCAGTATTTT	CATSDSVAGMGDTQYF
.	TRBV4-2	TRBD2	TRBJ2-5	TGTGCCAGCAGCCAAGATCCGTCCAGCGGGGGACCCACCCCGCGAGAGACCCAGTACTTC	CASSQDPSSGGPTPRETQYF
.	TRBV5-6	.	TRBJ1-1	TGTGCCAGCAGCGGAGCTTTAGGGACGGCCACTGAAGCTTTCTTT	CASSGALGTATEAFF
few	TRBV5-1	TRBD1	TRBJ1-1	TGCGCCAGCAGCCCGGACAGGGAGAAATCTGAAGCTTTCTTT	CASSPDREKSEAFF
.	TRBV7-9	.	TRBJ1-2	TGTGCCAGCAGCCCTGTCTATGGCTACACCTTC	CASSPVYGYTF
.	TRBV2	.	TRBJ2-1	TGTGCCAGCAGTCATCCGGTAGGCTACAATGAGCAGTTCTTC	CASSHPVGYNEQFF
.	TRBV9	.	TRBJ1-3	TGTGCCAGCAGCGGACACTCTGGAAACACCATATATTTT	CASSGHSGNTIYF
.	TRBV7-8	TRBD2	TRBJ2-2	TGTGCCAGCAGGCCCCGGGCGGGGGGGCGCACCGGGGAGCTGTTTTTT	CASRPRAGGRTGELFF
few	TRBV5-5	.	TRBJ1-5	TGTGCCAGCAGCCCCGGACCAGTTCAGCCCCAGCATTTT	CASSPGPVQPQHF
medium-sized	TRBV20-1	.	TRBJ2-2	TGCAGTGCCCCCGTCGCAGGGGGGGGCCTGTATAACACCGGGGAGCTGTTTTTT	CSAPVAGGGLYNTGELFF
few	TRBV7-2	.	TRBJ2-1	TGTGCCAGCAGCTTACGACTAAACAATGAGCAGTTCTTC	CASSLRLNNEQFF
many	TRBV21-1	.	TRBJ1-2	TGTGCCAGCAGTCAGGGGGGTGGCTACACCTTC	CASSQGGGYTF
many	TRBV5-1	.	TRBJ1-1	TGCGCCAGCAGTCTGGACGGTTCCACTGAAGCTTTCTTT	CASSLDGSTEAFF
.	TRBV19	.	TRBJ2-7	TGTGCCAGTAGTACGCGGCCCGGGCTCGAGCAGTACTTC	CASSTRPGLEQYF